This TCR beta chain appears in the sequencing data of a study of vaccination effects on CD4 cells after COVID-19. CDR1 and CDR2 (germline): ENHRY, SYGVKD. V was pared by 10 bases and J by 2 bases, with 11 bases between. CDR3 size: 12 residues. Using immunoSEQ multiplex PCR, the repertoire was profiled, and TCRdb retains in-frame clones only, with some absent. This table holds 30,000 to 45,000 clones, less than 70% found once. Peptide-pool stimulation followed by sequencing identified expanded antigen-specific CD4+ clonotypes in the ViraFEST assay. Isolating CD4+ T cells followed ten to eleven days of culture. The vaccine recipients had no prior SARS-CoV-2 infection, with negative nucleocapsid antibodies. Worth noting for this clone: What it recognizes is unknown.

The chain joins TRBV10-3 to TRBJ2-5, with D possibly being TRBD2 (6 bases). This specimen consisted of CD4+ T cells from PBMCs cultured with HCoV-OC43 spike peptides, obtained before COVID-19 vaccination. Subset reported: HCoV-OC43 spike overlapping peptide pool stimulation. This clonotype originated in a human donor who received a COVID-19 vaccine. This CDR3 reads CASRREQETQYF. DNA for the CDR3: TGTGCCAGTCGGAGGGAACAAGAGACCCAGTACTTC.